This passage covers 19 T cell receptor beta chains from one sample sequenced in a study of OX40 agonist ivuxolimab in advanced cancers. Produced via immunoSEQ multiplex PCR; TCRdb's table is partial and in-frame only. The profile covers 39,000 or so clones, with 86% appearing a single time and roughly 12% taken by the ten largest. Material: CD4+ or CD8+ T cells sorted from blood, obtained in a trial of the OX40 agonist ivuxolimab. The receptors derive from an adult with an advanced solid tumor such as melanoma, head and neck, liver or kidney cancer.

A single count supports this clone. The rearrangement links TRBV27 to TRBJ1-2; 8 bases fit TRBD1. The V gene's germline CDR1 is MNHEY and CDR2 SMNVEV (reference sequence). V lost 6 bases to trimming and J lost 2 bases; unmatched junction nucleotides: 11. The length of the CDR3 is 16 residues. The DNA of the CDR3 is TGTGCCAGCAGATCCGGACAGGGAGGGATCAACTATGGCTACACCTTC. It is translated as CASRSGQGGINYGYTF.

This clone was observed a handful of times. This chain connects TRBV4-1 to TRBJ2-7; TRBD1 matches at 7 bases. V lost 3 bases and J lost 0; bases outside the gene matches: 5. The V gene's germline CDR1 is MGHRA and CDR2 YSYEKL. The CDR3 sequence is 15 residues long. The CDR3 DNA sequence: TGCGCCAGCAGCCAGAACAGGGGTTCCTCCTACGAGCAGTACTTC. Amino acids: CASSQNRGSSYEQYF.

V usage is TRBV7-6 and J usage is TRBJ2-2; 11 bases match TRBD2. This CDR3 is built from 17 residues. The J segment lost 7 bases and the V segment lost 2 bases, leaving 9 bases of the junction unmatched. Germline values: CDR1 SGHVS, CDR2 FNYEAQ. The CDR3 bases are TGTGCCAGCAGCTTATTAGCGGGAGGGAGGTTTGACGGGGAGCTGTTTTTT. Translated: CASSLLAGGRFDGELFF.

V and J are TRBV2 and TRBJ1-6; D remains ambiguous. The CDR3 spans 17 residues. Trimming shortened V by 10 bases and J by 0 bases, and 19 bases separated the two germline ends. The germline V gene has CDR1 SNHLY and CDR2 FYNNEI. The CDR3: CATGEIEPSSYNSPLHF. CDR3 nucleotide sequence: TGTGCCACCGGAGAGATTGAGCCGAGCTCCTATAATTCACCCCTCCACTTT.

The chain employs TRBV9 and TRBJ1-2; D remains ambiguous. V was pared by 4 bases and J by 8 bases, with 9 bases between. Germline lookup yields CDR1 SGDLS and CDR2 YYNGEE. The CDR3 contains 11 residues. CDR3 coding DNA: TGTGCCAGCAGCACGACCCGGGGCTACACCTTC. This encodes CASSTTRGYTF.

The V and J genes are TRBV30 and TRBJ2-7; weak D call: TRBD2 (6 bases). Trimming shortened V by 7 bases and J by 0 bases, and 10 bases separated the two germline ends. The CDR3 consists of 12 residues. Germline V gene data show CDR1 as GTSNPN and CDR2 as SVGIG (reference sequence). For the CDR3, the DNA is TGTGCCTCGCGGGACTCCTCCTACGAGCAGTACTTC. Protein: CASRDSSYEQYF.

J is TRBJ1-4 and V is TRBV7-9, with TRBD1 as a possible D gene (6 bases). Trimming left V 3 bases short and J 8 bases short, with 16 bases between. The CDR3 totals 15 residues. CDR1 is SEHNR, CDR2 FQNEAQ, per germline (reference sequence). The chain's CDR3 is CASSFEWGANEKLFF. The CDR3 coding sequence is TGTGCCAGCAGCTTTGAGTGGGGGGCGAACGAAAAACTGTTTTTT.

The chain has TRBV25-1 and TRBJ2-7; either TRBD1 or TRBD2 may supply D (5 bases each). Germline V gene sequence: CDR1 MGHDK, CDR2 SYGVNS. The length of the CDR3 is 11 residues. V was shortened by 5 bases and J by 4 bases, with 6 bases between the two germline ends. The CDR3 DNA reads as TGTGCCAGCAGTTGGGGGTACGAGCAGTACTTC. Its translation: CASSWGYEQYF.

This clone was found a few times. The rearrangement uses TRBV7-9 and TRBJ1-2; no reliable D call. The germline V gene encodes CDR1 SEHNR and CDR2 FQNEAQ (reference sequence). V was cut by 4 bases and J by 7 bases, with 16 bases left in between. This CDR3 contains 14 residues. The CDR3 is CASSSGREGSGYTF. The CDR3 nucleotides read TGTGCCAGCAGCTCCGGACGGGAGGGCTCTGGCTACACCTTC.

V gene TRBV5-6 combines with J gene TRBJ2-7, with D possibly matching TRBD1 (5 bases). The CDR3 contains 13 residues. Germline loops: CDR1 SGHDT, CDR2 YYEEEE. Trimming shortened V by 3 bases and J by 0 bases, and 7 bases separated the two germline ends. CDR3 sequence reads: CASSSGFSYEQYF. The CDR3 DNA reads as TGTGCCAGCAGCTCAGGGTTCTCCTACGAGCAGTACTTC.

V is TRBV6-5 and J is TRBJ2-7; the match to TRBD1 covers 7 bases. The CDR3 loop spans 14 amino acids. V shed 6 bases and J 3 bases; nucleotides not matched to a gene: 8. CDR1 and CDR2 (germline): MNHEY, SVGAGI. As DNA, the CDR3 is TGTGCCAGCAGCCTCACAGGGGTAGGCTACGAGCAGTACTTC. It yields the protein CASSLTGVGYEQYF.

This clone was seen more than once but under ten times. The V gene is TRBV2, the J gene TRBJ2-7; D might be TRBD1 (6 bases). CDR1 SNHLY and CDR2 FYNNEI come from the germline V gene. V was clipped by 10 bases and J by 0 bases, with 7 bases between them. There are 11 residues in the CDR3. The CDR3 region has the DNA TGTGCCACGACAGGCTCCTACGAGCAGTACTTC. This translates into CATTGSYEQYF.

The chain joins TRBV28 to TRBJ2-7, with D maybe TRBD1 (6 bases). The CDR3 has 15 residues. Germline CDR1 is MDHEN and CDR2 is SYDVKM. V lost 3 bases to trimming and J lost 0 bases, with 12 bases between them. DNA for the CDR3: TGTGCCAGCAGTTTTGGGGACACCAGCTCCTACGAGCAGTACTTC. Encoded protein: CASSFGDTSSYEQYF. Together with reference TRBV28 and TRBJ2-7, the CDR3 gives the full variable domain: DVKVTQSSRYLVKRTGEKVFLECVQDMDHENMFWYRQDPGLGLRLIYFSYDVKMKEKGDIPEGYSVSREKKERFSLILESASTNQTSMYLCASSFGDTSSYEQYFGPGTRLTVT.

This clone is labeled as medium-sized. The gene calls are TRBV25-1 and TRBJ1-2, with a weak D call TRBD1 (6 bases). V lost 3 bases, J lost 5 bases, and 22 bases lay in between. There are 17 residues in the CDR3. From germline, CDR1 is MGHDK and CDR2 SYGVNS. Here the CDR3 reads CASSDTLGGASRYGYTF. CDR3 bases: TGTGCCAGCAGTGACACCCTTGGGGGGGCCTCGAGATATGGCTACACCTTC.

The chain uses TRBV27 and TRBJ2-4, with 8 nucleotides matching TRBD2. The CDR3 sequence is 13 residues long. J gave up 13 bases and V 6 bases, and 11 bases lay outside the gene matches. Germline V CDR1 and CDR2: MNHEY, SMNVEV (reference sequence). The DNA for the CDR3 is TGTGCCAGCAGCGGAGCGGGAGAGGGGCGGCAGTACTTC. Translating it yields CASSGAGEGRQYF.

The genes are TRBV7-9 and TRBJ2-3; no clear D gene. The CDR3 has 16 residues. The germline gives CDR1 SEHNR, CDR2 FQNEAQ (reference sequence). Trimming took 6 bases from V and 4 from J, leaving 20 bases between them. CDR3 region: CASSPFGQRRADTQYF. The CDR3 DNA is TGTGCCAGCAGTCCATTTGGTCAGCGCCGAGCAGATACGCAGTATTTT.

In this sample, this clone turned up once. CDR3: CASSYSIAGGAFF. The CDR3 DNA is TGTGCCAGCAGTTACTCGATTGCGGGAGGTGCGTTCTTC. J is TRBJ2-1 and V is TRBV6-5; 8 nucleotides align to TRBD2. The CDR3 is made up of 13 amino acids. CDR1 and CDR2 (germline): MNHEY, SVGAGI. Trimming at V came to 0 bases and at J to 15 bases, leaving 7 bases not matched to a gene.

This chain uses TRBV4-1 with TRBJ1-5; a weak D match, TRBD1 (5 bases). V gave up 3 bases and J gave up 10 bases, with 13 bases separating them. In germline, CDR1 is MGHRA, CDR2 YSYEKL. CDR3 length equals 13 residues. The CDR3 nucleotides read TGCGCCAGCAGCCAGAAAATCGGGGGACCCCAGCATTTT. It yields the protein CASSQKIGGPQHF.

This clone has a single count. The chain recombines TRBV27 with TRBJ2-1; 9 nucleotides match TRBD2. CDR1 is MNHEY, CDR2 SMNVEV, per germline (reference sequence). The CDR3 has 18 residues. Losses at the gene ends were 0 bases for V and 1 base for J; bases not matched to a gene: 7. CDR3 protein: CASSLSRAGGSSYNEQFF. The CDR3 DNA sequence: TGTGCCAGCAGTTTATCGAGGGCGGGAGGGTCGTCCTACAATGAGCAGTTCTTC.